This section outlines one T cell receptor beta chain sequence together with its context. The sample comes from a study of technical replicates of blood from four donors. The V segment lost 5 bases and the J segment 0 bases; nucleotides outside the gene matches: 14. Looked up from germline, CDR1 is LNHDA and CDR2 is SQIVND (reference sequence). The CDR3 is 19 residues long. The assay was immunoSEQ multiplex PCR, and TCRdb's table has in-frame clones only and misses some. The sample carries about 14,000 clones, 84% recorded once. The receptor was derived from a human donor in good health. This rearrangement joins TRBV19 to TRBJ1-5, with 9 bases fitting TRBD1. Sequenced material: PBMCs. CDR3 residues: CASSGPWDRAEYSNQPQHF. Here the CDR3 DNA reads TGTGCCAGTAGTGGCCCCTGGGACAGGGCCGAATATAGCAATCAGCCCCAGCATTTT.